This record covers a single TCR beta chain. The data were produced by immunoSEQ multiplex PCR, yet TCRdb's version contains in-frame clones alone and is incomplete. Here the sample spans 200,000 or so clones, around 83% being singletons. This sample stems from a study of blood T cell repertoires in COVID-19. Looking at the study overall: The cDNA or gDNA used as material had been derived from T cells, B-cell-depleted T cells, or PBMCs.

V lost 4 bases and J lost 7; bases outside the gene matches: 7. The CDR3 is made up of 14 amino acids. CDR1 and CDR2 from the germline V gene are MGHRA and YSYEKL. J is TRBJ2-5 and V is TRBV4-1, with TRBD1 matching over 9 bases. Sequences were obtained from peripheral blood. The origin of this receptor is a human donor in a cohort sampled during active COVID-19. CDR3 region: CASSLTGGEGTQYF. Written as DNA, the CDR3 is TGCGCCAGCAGCCTTACAGGGGGCGAAGGGACCCAGTACTTC.